The 32 T cell receptor beta chains below were found in one sample sequenced in a study of T-cell memory formation after mild COVID-19 (dated by TCRdb to the early 2020s). The library was generated by 5' RACE. Sequencing was carried out with an Illumina NovaSeq 6000. The raw public reads went through TCRdb reprocessing: fastp at Q25, MiXCR clone calling, in-frame beta chains kept. Every CDR3 protein is listed once, alongside the most common genes and DNA of its rows. The sample records about 210,000 distinct CDR3 sequences, approximately 10% of which are singletons. The top ten hold approximately 2.8% of the sample. The sequencing input was PBMCs or a T cell subset sorted from them (not recorded which). These receptors all come from a man between 18 and 29 years old who had mild COVID-19 (a few samples of this study predate the infection). The sample titles of this study are shuffled in the database, so cell type and time point are left out; the donor was told from shared clones.

This clonotype was counted only a few times. The chain employs TRBV6-2 or TRBV6-3 and TRBJ2-5, with 8 bases lining up with TRBD2. V trimming: 2 bases; J trimming: 3 bases; junction bases outside the gene matches: 2. Germline CDR1 and CDR2: MNHEY and SVGEGT. There are 14 residues in the CDR3. This CDR3 is CASSYTSGKETQYF. In DNA form, the CDR3 reads TGTGCCAGCAGTTACACTAGCGGCAAAGAGACCCAGTACTTC.

This clonotype appeared many times. The rearrangement uses TRBV6-1 and TRBJ2-5; D gene uncertain. The germline gives CDR1 MNHNS, CDR2 SASEGT. V shed 2 bases and J shed 7 bases, with 11 bases lying between them. This CDR3 spans 13 amino acids. Here the CDR3 reads CASSETPTGTQYF. The CDR3 DNA reads as TGTGCCAGCAGTGAAACCCCCACGGGGACCCAGTACTTC.

The chain uses TRBV7-2 and TRBJ1-4; 8 nucleotides align to TRBD1. J was trimmed by 5 bases and V by 1 base; bases with no gene match: 3. Germline lookup yields CDR1 SGHTA and CDR2 FQGNSA. The CDR3 spans 15 residues. The CDR3 sequence is CASSLGDRRNEKLFF. DNA of the CDR3: TGTGCCAGCAGCTTAGGGGACAGGCGGAATGAAAAACTGTTTTTT.

This clonotype was recorded at least ten times. The genes are TRBV6-6 and TRBJ2-5; 13 bases are a match to TRBD2. The CDR3 consists of 15 residues. With V trimmed by 6 bases and J by 7 bases, 8 bases remained unmatched. CDR1 and CDR2 from the germline V gene are MNHNY and SVGAGI (reference sequence). The CDR3, as DNA: TGTGCCAGCAGGGGACTAGCGGGGAGGGCAATGACCCAGTACTTC. It yields the protein CASRGLAGRAMTQYF.

The chain combines TRBV23-1 with TRBJ1-2, with a weak D call TRBD1 (6 bases). TRBV23-1 is labeled an ORF, and its function is uncertain. This CDR3 has 13 amino acids. The ends were cut back, 6 bases at V and 8 bases at J, with 16 bases in the middle. The CDR3 nucleotides are TGCGCCAGCAGCACTCTGCGGGACAAGGGCTACACCTTC. Its protein is CASSTLRDKGYTF.

This chain joins TRBV28 and TRBJ1-3; TRBD1 agrees at 7 bases. J lost 3 bases, V lost 3 bases, and 5 bases had no gene match. The germline gives CDR1 MDHEN, CDR2 SYDVKM. The CDR3 totals 15 residues. The CDR3 DNA reads TGTGCCAGCAGTTTGATCACAGGGGTTGGAAACACCATATATTTT. Translated, it gives CASSLITGVGNTIYF.

The sample holds a few counts of this clonotype. The chain recombines TRBV7-2 with TRBJ2-5; the match to TRBD2 covers 8 bases. This CDR3 has 14 residues. Germline CDR1 SGHTA, CDR2 FQGNSA. With V trimmed by 5 bases and J by 2 bases, 4 bases remained unmatched. The chain's CDR3 is CASSQGLGQETQYF. The CDR3 region has the DNA TGTGCCAGCAGCCAGGGACTAGGTCAAGAGACCCAGTACTTC. Looking up the rest from reference TRBV7-2 and TRBJ2-5 gives the full variable domain: GAGVSQSPSNKVTEKGKDVELRCDPISGHTALYWYRQSLGQGLEFLIYFQGNSAPDKSGLPSDRFSAERTGGSVSTLTIQRTQQEDSAVYLCASSQGLGQETQYFGPGTRLLVL.

The chain joins TRBV5-1 to TRBJ2-3, with TRBD2 as a possible D gene (7 bases). Trimming took 1 base from V and 4 from J, leaving 13 bases between them. CDR3 size: 15 residues. Looked up from germline, CDR1 is SGHRS and CDR2 is YFSETQ. CDR3 residues: CASSLRGGAPDTQYF. CDR3 nucleotide sequence: TGCGCCAGCAGCTTGCGAGGGGGGGCTCCAGATACGCAGTATTTT. Together with reference TRBV5-1 and TRBJ2-3, the CDR3 gives the full variable domain: KAGVTQTPRYLIKTRGQQVTLSCSPISGHRSVSWYQQTPGQGLQFLFEYFSETQRNKGNFPGRFSGRQFSNSRSEMNVSTLELGDSALYLCASSLRGGAPDTQYFGPGTRLTVL.

The genes are TRBV28 and TRBJ2-5, with 8 bases lining up with TRBD1. There are 16 residues in the CDR3. J lost 4 bases, V lost 6 bases, and 13 bases had no gene match. CDR1 MDHEN and CDR2 SYDVKM come from the germline V gene. Written as DNA, the CDR3 is TGTGCCAGCAGCCGGCGGACAGGGAGGCTAAGAGAGACCCAGTACTTC. Residues: CASSRRTGRLRETQYF.

The V call is TRBV4-3, the J call TRBJ2-2; TRBD1 might be the D (6 bases). Trimming left V 3 bases short and J 1 base short, with 12 bases between. The CDR3 has 16 amino acids. CDR1 and CDR2 (germline): LGHNA, YSLEER. The CDR3 DNA reads as TGCGCCAGCAGCCAGCCGGTGGGACAGAACACCGGGGAGCTGTTTTTT. It translates to CASSQPVGQNTGELFF.

In its sample, this clonotype was seen many times. This chain connects TRBV7-3 to TRBJ1-1; 9 bases match TRBD1. The CDR3 has 15 residues. The V gene's germline CDR1 is SGHTA and CDR2 FQGTGA. Trimming removed 5 bases from V and 5 bases from J; junction bases left unmatched: 9. CDR3 bases: TGTGCCAGCAGCCCAGGGCCGGGACAGGGAACTGAAGCTTTCTTT. Translation: CASSPGPGQGTEAFF.

This clonotype occurred a few times. CDR3 coding DNA: TGTGCCAGCAGTTACTCGGGCGGGACCCCAAATACGCAGTATTTT. It yields the protein CASSYSGGTPNTQYF. V usage is TRBV6-5 and J usage is TRBJ2-3, with TRBD2 as a possible D gene (6 bases). The germline V gene encodes CDR1 MNHEY and CDR2 SVGAGI. Trimming removed 0 bases at V and 7 bases at J, with 14 bases between. This CDR3 is 15 amino acids long.

This clonotype was found a few times. The chain recombines TRBV20-1 with TRBJ1-2, with a tentative D call TRBD1 (6 bases). The CDR3 has 15 residues. Trimming shortened V by 5 bases and J by 4 bases, and 20 bases separated the two germline ends. Germline CDR1 DFQATT, CDR2 SNEGSKA (reference sequence). As DNA, the CDR3 is TGCAGTGCTCCCCAAATGGACAGCGGGGGCTATGGCTACACCTTC. Translation gives CSAPQMDSGGYGYTF.

V gene TRBV12-3 or TRBV12-4 combines with J gene TRBJ1-5; D gene unclear. The germline V and J ends were trimmed by 3 bases and 5 bases, with 5 bases remaining between them. The CDR3 runs to 12 residues. The CDR3 spells CASSFGDQPQHF. CDR3 bases: TGTGCCAGCAGTTTTGGAGATCAGCCCCAGCATTTT.

This chain's CDR3 is CASTPLGDHYGYTF. The CDR3 DNA is TGTGCCAGCACCCCCCTGGGGGATCACTATGGCTACACCTTC. This chain uses TRBV27 with TRBJ1-2; D possibly corresponds to TRBD1 (5 bases). Germline-derived CDR1 and CDR2 are MNHEY and SMNVEV (reference sequence). V lost 7 bases to trimming and J lost 3 bases, with 15 bases between them. The CDR3 contains 14 residues.

This clonotype occurred many times. This chain uses TRBV5-1 with TRBJ2-3; 7 bases are shared with TRBD1. CDR1 and CDR2 from the germline V gene are SGHRS and YFSETQ. V lost 0 bases to trimming and J lost 5 bases; unmatched junction nucleotides: 9. The CDR3 runs to 16 residues. CDR3 residues: CASSLAEGGGVDTQYF. CDR3 DNA: TGCGCCAGCAGCTTGGCCGAAGGGGGCGGCGTAGATACGCAGTATTTT.

This clonotype was counted many times. The chain joins TRBV18 to TRBJ2-2; D gene ambiguous. This CDR3 contains 17 residues. Between the trimmed V and J ends, which lost 5 bases and 1 base, there was a span of 17 bases. CDR1 and CDR2 from the germline V gene are KGHSH and LQKENI. The CDR3 loop is CASSSRLAGLNTGELFF. The CDR3 DNA reads as TGTGCCAGCTCATCGCGGCTGGCAGGTTTGAACACCGGGGAGCTGTTTTTT. The full variable domain, in which reference TRBV18 and TRBJ2-2 provide the parts outside the CDR3, is NAGVMQNPRHLVRRRGQEARLRCSPMKGHSHVYWYRQLPEEGLKFMVYLQKENIIDESGMPKERFSAEFPKEGPSILRIQQVVRGDSAAYFCASSSRLAGLNTGELFFGEGSRLTVL.

The rearrangement joins TRBV10-3 to TRBJ1-3; 11 bases line up with TRBD1. The CDR3 totals 17 residues. Germline V gene lookup returns CDR1 ENHRY and CDR2 SYGVKD. With 6 bases clipped from V and 0 bases from J, the junction kept 7 bases outside the gene matches. CDR3 nucleotides: TGTGCCATCAGGGACGGACAGGGGGCCATCTCTGGAAACACCATATATTTT. This sequence encodes CAIRDGQGAISGNTIYF.

This clonotype has ten or more counts. The chain links TRBV20-1 to TRBJ1-2, with 7 bases aligning to TRBD1. CDR1 is DFQATT, CDR2 SNEGSKA, per germline (reference sequence). The length of the CDR3 is 13 residues. Unmatched junction bases numbered 3, after V lost 5 bases and J lost 0 bases. CDR3 bases: TGCAGTGCTCCCGGACAGGCTAACTATGGCTACACCTTC. It specifies CSAPGQANYGYTF.

V usage is TRBV12-3 or TRBV12-4 and J usage is TRBJ1-6; D possibly corresponds to TRBD1 (5 bases). CDR3 length: 15 residues. V was trimmed by 7 bases and J by 9 bases, leaving 19 bases between them. CDR3 loop: CASKVVQGQSSPLHF. CDR3 nucleotide sequence: TGTGCCAGCAAAGTAGTGCAGGGCCAGAGTTCACCCCTCCACTTT.

J is TRBJ2-5 and V is TRBV5-1; D may be TRBD2 (6 bases). Germline-derived CDR1 and CDR2 are SGHRS and YFSETQ. This CDR3 is 15 amino acids long. The V end lost 6 bases, the J end lost 1 base, and 16 bases lay between the germline ends. Here the CDR3 reads CASNYAGSGQETQYF. In DNA form, the CDR3 reads TGCGCCAGCAACTACGCGGGGAGCGGCCAAGAGACCCAGTACTTC.

The gene calls are TRBV5-4 and TRBJ1-2, with D unclear. This CDR3 comprises 15 residues. Germline V lookup: CDR1 SGHNT, CDR2 YYREEE (reference sequence). V lost 0 bases and J 4 bases, leaving 13 bases between the germline ends. The CDR3 DNA reads as TGTGCCAGCAGCTTGGTTGCGGGTGGGCTCTATGGCTACACCTTC. This gives the protein CASSLVAGGLYGYTF.

This clonotype was observed at least ten times. The chain combines TRBV10-2 with TRBJ2-6; possible D gene TRBD2, 5 bases. The V gene's germline CDR1 is WSHSY and CDR2 SAAADI. The length of the CDR3 is 17 residues. The ends were cut back, 3 bases at V and 3 bases at J, with 15 bases in the middle. CDR3 bases: TGCGCCAGCAGTGACCCTCCCGGGGTACGTGGGGCCAACGTCCTGACTTTC. Translated: CASSDPPGVRGANVLTF.

This clonotype was detected only a few times. The gene calls are TRBV19 and TRBJ2-3, with 7 bases lining up with TRBD1. V was pared by 3 bases and J by 10 bases, with 4 bases of the junction left unmatched. This CDR3 region has 12 residues. Germline CDR1 and CDR2: LNHDA and SQIVND (reference sequence). The CDR3 sequence: CASSIVQGAQYF. The CDR3 nucleotides read TGTGCCAGTAGTATCGTTCAGGGGGCGCAGTATTTT.

Ten or more counts support this clonotype. The gene calls are TRBV7-9 and TRBJ1-1; no clear D. Germline V gene sequence: CDR1 SEHNR, CDR2 FQNEAQ (reference sequence). The CDR3 loop spans 13 amino acids. V shed 7 bases and J shed 3 bases, with 12 bases lying between them. The CDR3 protein is CASTPREDTEAFF. Here the CDR3 DNA reads TGTGCCAGCACCCCCAGAGAGGACACTGAAGCTTTCTTT. Complete variable domain (other parts from reference TRBV7-9 and TRBJ1-1): DTGVSQNPRHKITKRGQNVTFRCDPISEHNRLYWYRQTLGQGPEFLTYFQNEAQLEKSRLLSDRFSAERPKGSFSTLEIQRTEQGDSAMYLCASTPREDTEAFFGQGTRLTVV.

The chain is built from TRBV6-2 or TRBV6-3 and TRBJ1-5; tentatively, D is TRBD1 (5 bases). V dropped 6 bases and J dropped 4 bases, with 13 bases sitting between them. This CDR3 contains 14 residues. Germline CDR1 reads MNHEY; CDR2 reads SVGEGT. CDR3 protein: CASRPGGGNQPQHF. The CDR3 nucleotides read TGTGCCAGCAGACCGGGGGGGGGTAATCAGCCCCAGCATTTT.

The chain is built from TRBV18 and TRBJ2-7; possibly TRBD1 for D (7 bases). The germline V and J ends were trimmed by 0 bases and 5 bases, with 17 bases remaining between them. The V gene's germline CDR1 is KGHSH and CDR2 LQKENI. This CDR3 has 16 amino acids. Here the CDR3 reads CASSPPGQGGFNEQYF. The CDR3, as DNA: TGTGCCAGCTCACCACCGGGCCAGGGGGGCTTCAACGAGCAGTACTTC.

The rearrangement links TRBV12-3 or TRBV12-4 to TRBJ1-3; D remains ambiguous. The CDR3 loop spans 14 amino acids. Deletions cut 3 bases from V and 1 base from J, with 7 bases between. CDR3 in DNA: TGTGCCAGCAGTTTGATACCGTCTGGAAACACCATATATTTT. As protein: CASSLIPSGNTIYF.

This clonotype was found a few times. The chain couples TRBV28 to TRBJ2-2; D possibly corresponds to TRBD2 (5 bases). Germline loops: CDR1 MDHEN, CDR2 SYDVKM. With 8 bases removed from V and 4 bases from J, the gap between germline ends came to 11 bases. This CDR3 has 13 residues. CDR3 bases: TGTGCCAGCCTTAGGCGGGTCACCGGGGAGCTGTTTTTT. As protein: CASLRRVTGELFF.

Only a few counts were recorded for this clonotype. The chain joins TRBV7-7 to TRBJ2-5; D is undetermined. V was clipped by 4 bases and J by 1 base, with 13 bases between them. Germline values: CDR1 SSHAT, CDR2 FNYEAQ (reference sequence). The CDR3 is 15 amino acids. The CDR3 here is CASSSSGFPQETQYF. CDR3 coding DNA: TGTGCCAGCAGCTCCTCCGGATTTCCCCAAGAGACCCAGTACTTC.

This clonotype has at least ten counts. The chain employs TRBV5-1 and TRBJ2-3; TRBD2 might be the D (6 bases). CDR1 is SGHRS, CDR2 YFSETQ, per germline. The CDR3 contains 14 residues. Trimming shortened V by 8 bases and J by 1 base, and 14 bases separated the two germline ends. In DNA, the CDR3 is TGCGCCAGTTCCGGGGGACGGGGCACAGATACGCAGTATTTT. Amino acid sequence: CASSGGRGTDTQYF.

This clonotype was observed a handful of times. The rearrangement uses TRBV6-5 and TRBJ1-1; no definite D call. Trimming took off 0 bases at V and 1 base at J, with 9 bases between the two ends. CDR3 length: 15 amino acids. Germline CDR1 MNHEY, CDR2 SVGAGI. The CDR3 coding sequence is TGTGCCAGCAGTTACTCGGGAGCAAGGAACACTGAAGCTTTCTTT. It translates to CASSYSGARNTEAFF.